The rows below give T cell receptor beta chains drawn from one sample of a study of blood T cells in healthy people across ages. TCRdb passed the 5' RACE reads through MiXCR, listing each CDR3 protein once. The table shows hundreds of thousands of distinct CDR3 sequences, with roughly 50% occurring only once. Material: blood. Every receptor here comes from a man aged 25-40 years in good health. CDR3s include the opening cysteine and the closing phenylalanine or tryptophan. Each record gives: D gene, J gene, V gene, clone size, CDR3 protein, CDR3 DNA. The D gene is left open where the match is weak. The size of a clone is reported for some rows only, either as once, few or many, or as a class for expanded clones.

d_call: NA; j_call: TRBJ2-5; v_call: TRBV20-1; clone_size: NA; cdr3_aa: CSARDPGNLDKQYF; cdr3_nt: TGCAGTGCTAGAGATCCAGGGAATCTCGACAAGCAGTACTTC
d_call: TRBD1; j_call: TRBJ2-1; v_call: TRBV15; clone_size: NA; cdr3_aa: CATSRDRGPYNEQFF; cdr3_nt: TGTGCCACCAGCAGAGACAGGGGGCCCTACAATGAGCAGTTCTTC
d_call: TRBD2; j_call: TRBJ2-3; v_call: TRBV9; clone_size: NA; cdr3_aa: CASSVGLSSGYPPDTQYF; cdr3_nt: TGTGCCAGCAGCGTAGGGTTGTCTAGCGGCTACCCTCCCGATACGCAGTATTTT
d_call: NA; j_call: TRBJ2-3; v_call: TRBV9; clone_size: NA; cdr3_aa: CASTTGYFNGDTQYF; cdr3_nt: TGTGCCAGCACGACAGGCTATTTCAATGGAGATACGCAGTATTTT
d_call: TRBD2; j_call: TRBJ2-1; v_call: TRBV28; clone_size: once; cdr3_aa: CASSLLDGLALSEQFF; cdr3_nt: TGTGCCAGCAGTTTGCTCGACGGACTAGCGTTAAGTGAGCAGTTCTTC
d_call: NA; j_call: TRBJ2-5; v_call: TRBV6-5; clone_size: NA; cdr3_aa: CASTPEGPGVAQYF; cdr3_nt: TGTGCCAGCACCCCAGAAGGACCTGGGGTGGCCCAGTACTTC
d_call: TRBD1; j_call: TRBJ1-1; v_call: TRBV30; clone_size: NA; cdr3_aa: CAWGQGLDSEAFF; cdr3_nt: TGTGCCTGGGGACAGGGGTTGGACTCTGAAGCTTTCTTT
d_call: NA; j_call: TRBJ2-1; v_call: TRBV6-1; clone_size: few; cdr3_aa: CASSIGTSSYNEQFF; cdr3_nt: TGTGCCAGCAGCATCGGGACGAGCTCCTACAATGAGCAGTTCTTC
d_call: NA; j_call: TRBJ2-7; v_call: TRBV20-1; clone_size: once; cdr3_aa: CSARDLTGYNEQYF; cdr3_nt: TGCAGTGCTAGAGATCTTACGGGCTACAATGAGCAGTACTTC
d_call: TRBD1; j_call: TRBJ1-5; v_call: TRBV12-3/TRBV12-4; clone_size: few; cdr3_aa: CASRGGTGGDQPQHF; cdr3_nt: TGTGCCAGCAGAGGCGGGACAGGGGGGGATCAGCCCCAGCATTTT
d_call: TRBD1; j_call: TRBJ2-5; v_call: TRBV20-1; clone_size: NA; cdr3_aa: CGARTGTGSETQYF; cdr3_nt: TGCGGTGCTAGAACGGGGACAGGGTCGGAGACCCAGTACTTC
d_call: NA; j_call: TRBJ1-6; v_call: TRBV2; clone_size: NA; cdr3_aa: CASSQGGSAYNSPLHF; cdr3_nt: TGTGCCAGCAGCCAGGGAGGGAGCGCCTATAATTCACCCCTCCACTTT
d_call: NA; j_call: TRBJ2-1; v_call: TRBV6-1; clone_size: few; cdr3_aa: CASSVRGSYNEQFF; cdr3_nt: TGTGCCAGCAGTGTAAGGGGGTCCTACAATGAGCAGTTCTTC
d_call: NA; j_call: TRBJ2-1; v_call: TRBV15; clone_size: many; cdr3_aa: CATSRGEGAGSYNEQFF; cdr3_nt: TGTGCCACCAGCAGAGGTGAGGGTGCAGGCTCCTACAATGAGCAGTTCTTC
d_call: NA; j_call: TRBJ2-5; v_call: TRBV29-1; clone_size: NA; cdr3_aa: CSVESGLEQYF; cdr3_nt: TGCAGCGTGGAGTCGGGGTTGGAGCAGTACTTC
d_call: NA; j_call: TRBJ1-2; v_call: TRBV30; clone_size: NA; cdr3_aa: CAWTGPGYGYTF; cdr3_nt: TGTGCCTGGACAGGGCCGGGCTATGGCTACACCTTC
d_call: NA; j_call: TRBJ2-3; v_call: TRBV9; clone_size: NA; cdr3_aa: CASSPRGAPSTDAQYF; cdr3_nt: TGTGCCAGCAGCCCCCGGGGGGCCCCTAGCACAGATGCGCAGTATTTT
d_call: TRBD2; j_call: TRBJ2-3; v_call: TRBV6-1; clone_size: NA; cdr3_aa: CASSSGGGGDTQYF; cdr3_nt: TGTGCCAGCTCTAGCGGGGGTGGGGGAGATACGCAGTATTTT
d_call: NA; j_call: TRBJ2-3; v_call: TRBV4-3; clone_size: few; cdr3_aa: CASSPRTTPDTQYF; cdr3_nt: TGCGCCAGCAGCCCTCGAACAACGCCAGATACGCAGTATTTT
d_call: NA; j_call: TRBJ1-2; v_call: TRBV12-3/TRBV12-4; clone_size: few; cdr3_aa: CASSRDIVEGYTF; cdr3_nt: TGTGCCAGCAGCCGGGACATCGTAGAAGGCTACACCTTC